This T cell receptor beta chain was sequenced in a study of blood T cell repertoires in COVID-19. Assay used: immunoSEQ multiplex PCR; TCRdb lists only in-frame clones, some missing. This table has about 250,000 clones, 86% appearing once. Germline trimming cut 3 bases from V and 9 bases from J; bases unmatched to any gene: 5. The CDR3 runs to 14 residues. Germline CDR1 LGHDT, CDR2 YNNKEL (reference sequence). This sequence was found in a woman of 80 years or more with COVID-19, enrolled during active disease. This chain uses TRBV3-1 (or the pseudogene TRBV3-2) with TRBJ1-6; 7 nucleotides agree with TRBD1. The sequenced material came from peripheral blood. The CDR3 region has the DNA TGTGCCAGCAGCCATGGGCAGGGGGGTTCACCCCTCCACTTT. As protein: CASSHGQGGSPLHF.